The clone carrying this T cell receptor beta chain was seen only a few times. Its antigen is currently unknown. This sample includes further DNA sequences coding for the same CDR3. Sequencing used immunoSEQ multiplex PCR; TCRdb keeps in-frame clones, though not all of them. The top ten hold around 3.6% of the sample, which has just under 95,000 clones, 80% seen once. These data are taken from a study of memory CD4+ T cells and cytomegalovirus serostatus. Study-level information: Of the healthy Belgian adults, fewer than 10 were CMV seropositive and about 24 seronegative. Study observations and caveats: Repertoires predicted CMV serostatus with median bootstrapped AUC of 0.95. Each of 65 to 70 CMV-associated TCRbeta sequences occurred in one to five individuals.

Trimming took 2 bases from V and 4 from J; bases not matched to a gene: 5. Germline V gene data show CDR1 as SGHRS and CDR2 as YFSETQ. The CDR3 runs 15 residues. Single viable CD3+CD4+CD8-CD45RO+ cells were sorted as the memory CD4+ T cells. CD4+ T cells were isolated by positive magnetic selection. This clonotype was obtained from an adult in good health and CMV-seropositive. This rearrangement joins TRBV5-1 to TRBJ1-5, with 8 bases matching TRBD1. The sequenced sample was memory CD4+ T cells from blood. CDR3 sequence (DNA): TGCGCCAGCAGCTTACAGGGGGGGTCTAATCAGCCCCAGCATTTT. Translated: CASSLQGGSNQPQHF.